This entry lists 8 T cell receptor beta chains sequenced from one sample in a study of T cells in Graves' hyperthyroidism and ophthalmopathy. TCR beta CDR3 regions were amplified from RNA. First-round RT-PCR with HTBI primers amplified the TCR CDR3 region. TCRdb recomputed calls from the multiplex PCR reads with MiXCR, one row per CDR3 protein. The sample has hundreds of thousands of distinct CDR3 sequences; around 13% are singletons. The specimen sequenced was blood. Receptor source: a young woman with Graves' hyperthyroidism that later progressed to Graves' ophthalmopathy.

This clonotype was observed at least ten times. The chain combines TRBV7-9 with TRBJ1-1; D unclear. In germline, CDR1 is SEHNR, CDR2 FQNEAQ (reference sequence). Trimming took off 5 bases at V and 3 bases at J, with 16 bases between the two ends. This CDR3 has 15 amino acids. CDR3 sequence: CASSGLIREDTEAFF. The CDR3 DNA is TGTGCCAGCAGCGGACTGATCCGGGAGGACACTGAAGCTTTCTTT.

The rearrangement uses TRBV12-5 and TRBJ1-4; TRBD1 is a possible D gene (6 bases). Germline CDR1 reads LGHNT; CDR2 reads FRNRAP. Trimming left V 5 bases short and J 4 bases short, with 14 bases between. This CDR3 contains 15 residues. CDR3 nucleotides: TGTGCTAGTGGTGGGGGCCCTTCAAGTAATGAAAAACTGTTTTTT. It yields the protein CASGGGPSSNEKLFF.

This chain joins TRBV27 and TRBJ2-1; 11 bases agree with TRBD2. The CDR3 runs 14 residues. CDR1 and CDR2 (germline): MNHEY, SMNVEV (reference sequence). V dropped 6 bases and J dropped 5; count of bases not matched to a gene: 3. CDR3 region: CASSPSGRHNEQFF. CDR3 in DNA: TGTGCCAGCAGCCCTAGCGGGAGGCACAATGAGCAGTTCTTC.

The sample holds a few counts of this clonotype. The genes are TRBV9 and TRBJ2-1; 11 bases are a match to TRBD2. The CDR3 has 15 residues. The germline gives CDR1 SGDLS, CDR2 YYNGEE. V lost 0 bases, J lost 7 bases, and 3 bases stayed unmatched. The CDR3 DNA sequence: TGTGCCAGCAGCGTAGTAGCGGGAGGGGCGAATGAGCAGTTCTTC. Translated: CASSVVAGGANEQFF. Together with reference TRBV9 and TRBJ2-1, the CDR3 gives the full variable domain: DSGVTQTPKHLITATGQRVTLRCSPRSGDLSVYWYQQSLDQGLQFLIQYYNGEERAKGNILERFSAQQFPDLHSELNLSSLELGDSALYFCASSVVAGGANEQFFGPGTRLTVL.

This clonotype was detected many times. The chain recombines TRBV11-2 with TRBJ2-2; D not resolved. The V end was cut by 0 bases, the J end by 6 bases, with 2 bases between. The germline V gene encodes CDR1 SGHAT and CDR2 FQNNGV. This CDR3 is 12 amino acids long. The CDR3 region is CASSLDAGELFF. The CDR3 nucleotides read TGTGCCAGCAGCTTAGATGCCGGGGAGCTGTTTTTT.

This clonotype was recorded many times. The chain recombines TRBV12-3 or TRBV12-4 with TRBJ1-2; D remains ambiguous. CDR3 length: 12 amino acids. Trimming stripped 3 bases from V and 8 bases from J, with 10 bases between. The CDR3 sequence is CASSLATTGYTF. DNA of the CDR3: TGTGCCAGCAGTTTGGCGACAACCGGCTACACCTTC.

This clonotype was picked up a small number of times. The V and J genes are TRBV24-1 and TRBJ2-1; 13 bases map to TRBD2. The CDR3 is made up of 17 amino acids. V gave up 7 bases and J gave up 7 bases; unmatched junction bases: 12. The V gene's germline CDR1 is KGHDR and CDR2 SFDVKD. DNA for the CDR3: TGTGCCACCAGCCGACCTCGACTAGCGGGAGGAGTTAATGAGCAGTTCTTC. This translates into CATSRPRLAGGVNEQFF.

The table lists this clonotype with many counts. The chain couples TRBV7-2 to TRBJ2-2; no reliable D call. The germline gives CDR1 SGHTA, CDR2 FQGNSA. The CDR3 has 14 residues. Trimming removed 3 bases at V and 6 bases at J, with 11 bases between. The CDR3 sequence: CASSLARVSGELFF. The CDR3 region has the DNA TGTGCCAGCAGCTTGGCCCGGGTCTCCGGGGAGCTGTTTTTT.